What follows describes a single T cell receptor (beta chain). The antigen it binds to is not known. The sample holds no much larger clone one base away, and base qualities are not on file. These data come from a study of T cell responses to AZD1222 COVID-19 vaccine (dated by TCRdb to 2020 to 2022). Looking at the study overall: AZD1222 recipients given second doses at about 4 weeks or at about 12 weeks were pooled, since spike-specific TCR depth and breadth were not found to differ between the two schedules. TCR sequencing covered roughly 230 trial participants: 200 to 220 given two doses of AZD1222 and 26 given two doses of MenACWY control vaccine. Trial participants were enrolled into age subgroups of 18-55, 56-69 and 70-plus years, which contained 148, 28 and 57 TCR-sequenced participants, respectively. Overall study outcomes, separate from this receptor: Reportedly, almost half of the unique spike-specific TCRs recognized epitopes lying outside the regions that are mutated in the B.1.351 and B.1.1.7 variants. Participants were mostly white British, with more females than males. The authors suggested clonal diversity may have been underestimated. The 56-69-year group was small, and its depth increase did not reach significance, likely because of low power. Because no day 14 peak-response samples were available, repertoires were characterized only after the peak T cell response. Conclusions about previously exposed vaccinees are limited because only a handful of AZD1222 recipients were SARS-CoV-2 seropositive at baseline. The whole spike protein was spanned by vaccine-associated CD4 TCRs, and dominant responses were seen in regions 160-218 and 743-854. After two AZD1222 doses, both the breadth and the depth of spike-specific TCRs were significantly higher than at day 0 and than in MenACWY recipients.

The CDR3 regions of human TCRbeta chains were subjected to immunosequencing. As for the original processing: Repertoire TCRs were matched against a reference library of SARS-CoV-2-specific TCRs generated with the MIRA antigen-specificity platform. Breadth was defined as the fraction of unique TCRs that were SARS-CoV-2-associated. Depth was defined as the fraction of total T cells that were SARS-CoV-2-associated. Using the MIRA data, each spike-specific TCR was assigned both to the spike region to which the TCR was reactive and to a CD4 or CD8 class. Log10-transformed breadth and depth values were compared by one-way ANOVA with Sidak's multiple comparisons tests. The clones in this table, taken by TCRdb from immuneACCESS, are in-frame only. Not every clone is retained; where verified, under half of the shortfall comes from an unresolved V gene, and the cause of the rest is unknown. From that table come the V and J calls and clone size; the DNA was used to work out D and trimming. This sample gives under 95,000 clones in total; roughly 89% of them show up just once. The ten largest clones represent over 2% of the sample.

The sample's time point label, in plain terms: baseline before first vaccination. The vaccinee samples were drawn from two UK trials, COV001 and COV002, one of which was a single-blind randomized controlled phase 2/3 trial testing AZD1222 (ChAdOx1 nCoV-19) in healthy adults. Trial participant PBMC samples were collected at day 0 and day 28 after the second dose for TCRbeta chain sequencing. The germline V gene sets CDR1 to SGHTA and CDR2 to FQGTGA. Relative to germline, V is 5 bases shorter and J is 0 bases shorter, with 11 bases between their ends. The CDR3 starts with the cysteine, ends with the phenylalanine, and has 15 residues. Only the CDR3 portion is preserved as DNA: 45 bases, with reading frame beginning at the first base.

This TCR was recovered from an adult in good health. Sequences were derived from peripheral blood, sampled on day 0 of AZD1222 vaccination. This chain is built from TRBV7-3 and TRBJ2-1, with the D gene not clear enough to name. The DNA is as follows: TGTGCCAGCAGCCCTTTTCCTAGCTCCTACAATGAGCAGTTCTTC. Translation gives CASSPFPSSYNEQFF.